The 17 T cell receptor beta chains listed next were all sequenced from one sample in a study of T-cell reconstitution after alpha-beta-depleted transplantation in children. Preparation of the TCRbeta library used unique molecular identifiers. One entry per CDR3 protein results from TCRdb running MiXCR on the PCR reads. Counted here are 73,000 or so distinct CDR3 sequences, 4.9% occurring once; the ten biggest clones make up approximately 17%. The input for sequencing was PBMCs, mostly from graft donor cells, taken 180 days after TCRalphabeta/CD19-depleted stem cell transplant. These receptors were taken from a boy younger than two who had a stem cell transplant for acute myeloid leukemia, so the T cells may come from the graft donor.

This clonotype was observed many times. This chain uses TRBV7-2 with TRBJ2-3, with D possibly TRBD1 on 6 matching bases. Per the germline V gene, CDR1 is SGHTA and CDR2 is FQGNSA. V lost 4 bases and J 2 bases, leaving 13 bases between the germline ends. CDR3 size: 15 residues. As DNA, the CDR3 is TGTGCCAGCAGCTCTCAGACAGGTCCCACAGATACGCAGTATTTT. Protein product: CASSSQTGPTDTQYF.

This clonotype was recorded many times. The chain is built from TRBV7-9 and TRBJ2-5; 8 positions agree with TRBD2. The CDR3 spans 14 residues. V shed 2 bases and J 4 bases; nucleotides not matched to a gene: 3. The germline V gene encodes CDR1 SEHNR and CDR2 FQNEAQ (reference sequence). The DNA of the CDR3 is TGTGCCAGCAGCTTATCCACTAGCGGAGAGACCCAGTACTTC. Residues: CASSLSTSGETQYF.

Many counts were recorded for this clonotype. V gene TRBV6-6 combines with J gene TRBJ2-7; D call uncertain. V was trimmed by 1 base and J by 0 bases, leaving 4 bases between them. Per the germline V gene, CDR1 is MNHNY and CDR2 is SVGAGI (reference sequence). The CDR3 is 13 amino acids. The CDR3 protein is CASSYWVSYEQYF. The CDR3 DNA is TGTGCCAGCAGTTACTGGGTCTCCTACGAGCAGTACTTC.

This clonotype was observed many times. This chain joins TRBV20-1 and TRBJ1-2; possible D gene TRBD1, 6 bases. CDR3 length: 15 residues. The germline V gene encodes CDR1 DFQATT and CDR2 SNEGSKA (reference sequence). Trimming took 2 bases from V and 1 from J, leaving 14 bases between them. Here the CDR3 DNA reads TGCAGTGCTAGAACCTGGGGGCAGGTTAACTATGGCTACACCTTC. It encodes CSARTWGQVNYGYTF.

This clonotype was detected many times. CDR3 residues: CAISGTANSPLHF. CDR3 DNA: TGTGCCATCAGTGGGACAGCCAATTCACCCCTCCACTTT. The rearrangement links TRBV10-3 to TRBJ1-6; possibly TRBD1 for D (6 bases). The germline CDR1 and CDR2 sequences are ENHRY and SYGVKD. Trimming removed 4 bases from V and 7 bases from J, with 8 bases in between. CDR3 length equals 13 residues.

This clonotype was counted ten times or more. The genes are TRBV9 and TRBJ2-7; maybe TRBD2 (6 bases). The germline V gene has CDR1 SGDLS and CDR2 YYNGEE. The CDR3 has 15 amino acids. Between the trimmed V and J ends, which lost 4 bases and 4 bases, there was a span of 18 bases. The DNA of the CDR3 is TGTGCCAGCAGCCCCACGGTGAGCGCGGGGTACGAGCAGTACTTC. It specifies CASSPTVSAGYEQYF.

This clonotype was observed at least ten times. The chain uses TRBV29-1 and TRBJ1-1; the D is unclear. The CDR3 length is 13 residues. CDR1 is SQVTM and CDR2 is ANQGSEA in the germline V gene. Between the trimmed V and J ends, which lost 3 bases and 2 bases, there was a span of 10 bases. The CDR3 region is CSVEKKFNTEAFF. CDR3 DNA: TGCAGCGTTGAGAAGAAATTCAACACTGAAGCTTTCTTT.

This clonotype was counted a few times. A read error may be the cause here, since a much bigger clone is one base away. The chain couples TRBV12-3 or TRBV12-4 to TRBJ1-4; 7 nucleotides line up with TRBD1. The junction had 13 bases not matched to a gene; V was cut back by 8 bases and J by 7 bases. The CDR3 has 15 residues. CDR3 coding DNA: TGTGCCAGCGGTTCTTCGACAGGGAGGAGTGAAAAACTGTTTTTT. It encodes CASGSSTGRSEKLFF.

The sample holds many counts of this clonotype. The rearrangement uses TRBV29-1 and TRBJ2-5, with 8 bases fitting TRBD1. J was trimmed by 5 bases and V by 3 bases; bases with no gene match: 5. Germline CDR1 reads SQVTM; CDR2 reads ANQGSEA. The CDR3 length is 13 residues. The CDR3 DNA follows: TGCAGCGTTGACCGGACAGGGACGGAGACCCAGTACTTC. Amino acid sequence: CSVDRTGTETQYF. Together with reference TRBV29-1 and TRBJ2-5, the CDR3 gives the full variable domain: SAVISQKPSRDICQRGTSLTIQCQVDSQVTMMFWYRQQPGQSLTLIATANQGSEATYESGFVIDKFPISRPNLTFSTLTVSNMSPEDSSIYLCSVDRTGTETQYFGPGTRLLVL.

The CDR3 sequence: CASSLGPRGEQFF. The CDR3 coding sequence is TGTGCCAGCAGCTTGGGGCCCCGCGGGGAGCAGTTCTTC. The chain combines TRBV5-2 with TRBJ2-1; TRBD2 is the table's D call, not checked against the DNA. TRBV5-2 is tagged as a pseudogene. The CDR3 totals 13 residues.

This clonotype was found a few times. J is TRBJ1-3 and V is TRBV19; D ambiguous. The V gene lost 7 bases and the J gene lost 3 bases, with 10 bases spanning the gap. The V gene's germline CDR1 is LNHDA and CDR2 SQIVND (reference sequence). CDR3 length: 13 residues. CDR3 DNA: TGTGCCAGTACCGCGGGCAATGGAAACACCATATATTTT. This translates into CASTAGNGNTIYF.

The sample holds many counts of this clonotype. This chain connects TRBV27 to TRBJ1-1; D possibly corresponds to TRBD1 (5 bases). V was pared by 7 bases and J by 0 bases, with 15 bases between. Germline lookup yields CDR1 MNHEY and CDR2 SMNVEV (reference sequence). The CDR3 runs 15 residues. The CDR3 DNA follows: TGTGCCAGCATCTCCGGGGGACGGCTGAACACTGAAGCTTTCTTT. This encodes CASISGGRLNTEAFF.

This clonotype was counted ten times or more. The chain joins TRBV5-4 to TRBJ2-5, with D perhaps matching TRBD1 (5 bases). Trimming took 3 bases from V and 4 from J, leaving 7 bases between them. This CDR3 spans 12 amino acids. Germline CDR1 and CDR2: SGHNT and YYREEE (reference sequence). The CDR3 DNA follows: TGTGCCAGCAGCTGGGGCAGAGAGACCCAGTACTTC. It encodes CASSWGRETQYF. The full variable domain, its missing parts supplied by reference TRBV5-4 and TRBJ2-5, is ETGVTQSPTHLIKTRGQQVTLRCSSQSGHNTVSWYQQALGQGPQFIFQYYREEENGRGNFPPRFSGLQFPNYSSELNVNALELDDSALYLCASSWGRETQYFGPGTRLLVL.

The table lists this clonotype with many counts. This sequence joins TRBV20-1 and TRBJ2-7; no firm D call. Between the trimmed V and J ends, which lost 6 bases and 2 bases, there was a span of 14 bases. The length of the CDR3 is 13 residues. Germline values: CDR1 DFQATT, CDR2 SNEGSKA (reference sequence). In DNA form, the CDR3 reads TGCAGTGCCAGAAGTCAGGCCACCTACGAGCAGTACTTC. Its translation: CSARSQATYEQYF.

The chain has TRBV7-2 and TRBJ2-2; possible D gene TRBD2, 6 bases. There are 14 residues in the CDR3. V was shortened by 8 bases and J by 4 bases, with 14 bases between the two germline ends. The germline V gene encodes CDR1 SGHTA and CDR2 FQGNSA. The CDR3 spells CASLNGGSTGELFF. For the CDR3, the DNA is TGTGCCAGCCTCAATGGGGGGAGCACCGGGGAGCTGTTTTTT.

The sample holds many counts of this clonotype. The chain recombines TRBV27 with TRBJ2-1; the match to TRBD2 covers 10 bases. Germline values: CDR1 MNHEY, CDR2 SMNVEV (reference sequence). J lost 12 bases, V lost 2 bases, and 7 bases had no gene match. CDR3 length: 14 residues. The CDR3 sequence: CASSLRASGGGQFF. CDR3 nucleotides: TGTGCCAGCAGTTTACGGGCTAGCGGGGGCGGGCAGTTCTTC.

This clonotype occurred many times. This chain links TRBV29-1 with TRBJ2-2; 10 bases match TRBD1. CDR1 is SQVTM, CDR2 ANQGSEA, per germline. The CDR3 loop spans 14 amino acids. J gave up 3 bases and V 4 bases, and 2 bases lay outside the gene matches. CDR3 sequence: CSVGDRGDTGELFF. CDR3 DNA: TGCAGCGTTGGGGACAGGGGTGACACCGGGGAGCTGTTTTTT.